The T cell receptor (beta chain) under discussion was sequenced for a study of Ad26.COV2.S vaccination and SARS-CoV-2 variants. Findings and limits, study-wide: Post-vaccination breadth of spike-specific CD8+ and CD4+ T cell responses was reportedly substantial. Breadth measured for non-spike TCRs was similar across vaccine and placebo recipients. The placebo group had lower spike-specific TCR breadth than the vaccine recipients did. Estimates derived from TCR breadth and depth analyses may have underestimated total T cell responses.

V lost 5 bases, J lost 2 bases, and 10 bases lay in between. This CDR3 comprises 13 residues. For this clone: No antigen is known for it.

The assay was immunoSEQ multiplex PCR, and TCRdb's table has in-frame clones only and misses some. The sample contains just over 350,000 clones, around 90% of which appear only once. The chain uses TRBV12-3 or TRBV12-4 and TRBJ2-7, with D perhaps being TRBD1 or TRBD2 (5 bases each). Material: peripheral blood, obtained after recovery from COVID-19. This clonotype was sampled from a human donor who had recovered from COVID-19. CDR3 sequence (DNA): TGTGCCAGCAGTCCGGGGCAGACCTACGAGCAGTACTTC. This sequence encodes CASSPGQTYEQYF.